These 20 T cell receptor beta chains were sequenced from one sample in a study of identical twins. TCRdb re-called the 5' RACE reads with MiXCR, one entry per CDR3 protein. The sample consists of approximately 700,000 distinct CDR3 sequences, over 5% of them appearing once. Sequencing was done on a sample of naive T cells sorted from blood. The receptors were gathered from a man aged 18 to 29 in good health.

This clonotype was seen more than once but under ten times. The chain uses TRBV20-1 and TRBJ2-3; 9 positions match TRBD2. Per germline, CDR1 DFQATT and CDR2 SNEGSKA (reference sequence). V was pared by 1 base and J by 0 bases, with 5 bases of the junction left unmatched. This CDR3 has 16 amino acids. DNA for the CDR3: TGCAGTGCTAGAGCATTCCTAGCGGGAAGCACAGATACGCAGTATTTT. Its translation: CSARAFLAGSTDTQYF.

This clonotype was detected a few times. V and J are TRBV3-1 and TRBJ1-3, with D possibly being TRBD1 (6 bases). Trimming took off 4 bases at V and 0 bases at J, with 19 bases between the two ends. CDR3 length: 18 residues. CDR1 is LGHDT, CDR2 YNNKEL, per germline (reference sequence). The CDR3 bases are TGTGCCAGCAGCCCAACAGGGTTGACACGAGGCTCTGGAAACACCATATATTTT. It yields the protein CASSPTGLTRGSGNTIYF.

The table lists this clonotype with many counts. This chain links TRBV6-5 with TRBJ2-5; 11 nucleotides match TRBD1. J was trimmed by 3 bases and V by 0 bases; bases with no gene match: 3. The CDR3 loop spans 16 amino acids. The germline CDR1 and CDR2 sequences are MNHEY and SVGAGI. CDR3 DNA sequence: TGTGCCAGCAGTTACTCGTGGGACAGGGGGAAAGAGACCCAGTACTTC. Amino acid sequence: CASSYSWDRGKETQYF.

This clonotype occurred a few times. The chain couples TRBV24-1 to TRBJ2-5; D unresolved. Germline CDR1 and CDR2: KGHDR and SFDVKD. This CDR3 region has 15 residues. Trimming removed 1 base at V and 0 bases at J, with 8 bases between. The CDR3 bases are TGTGCCACCAGTGATTTCCGGCAGCACCAAGAGACCCAGTACTTC. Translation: CATSDFRQHQETQYF.

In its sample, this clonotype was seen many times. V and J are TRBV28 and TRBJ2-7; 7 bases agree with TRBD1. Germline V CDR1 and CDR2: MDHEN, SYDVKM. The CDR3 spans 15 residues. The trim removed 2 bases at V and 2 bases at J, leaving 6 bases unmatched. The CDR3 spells CASSLHRDRTYEQYF. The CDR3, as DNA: TGTGCCAGCAGTTTACACCGGGACAGAACCTACGAGCAGTACTTC.

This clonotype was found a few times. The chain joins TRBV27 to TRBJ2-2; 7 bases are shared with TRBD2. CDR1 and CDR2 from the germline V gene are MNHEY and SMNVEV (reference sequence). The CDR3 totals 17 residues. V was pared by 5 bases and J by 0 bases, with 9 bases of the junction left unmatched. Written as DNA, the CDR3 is TGTGCCAGCAGTGTACTTCCTAGCGGTACGAACACCGGGGAGCTGTTTTTT. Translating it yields CASSVLPSGTNTGELFF.

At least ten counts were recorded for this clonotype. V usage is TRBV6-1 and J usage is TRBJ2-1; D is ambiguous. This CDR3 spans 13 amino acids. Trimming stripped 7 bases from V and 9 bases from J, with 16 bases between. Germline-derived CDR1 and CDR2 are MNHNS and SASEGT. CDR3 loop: CASTNGRATEQFF. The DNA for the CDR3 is TGTGCCAGCACCAACGGACGGGCGACTGAGCAGTTCTTC.

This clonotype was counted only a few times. The CDR3 sequence: CASSPRTGYEYRTGELFF. Written as DNA, the CDR3 is TGTGCCAGCAGTCCCCGGACAGGGTACGAATATCGGACCGGGGAGCTGTTTTTT. The chain combines TRBV6-1 with TRBJ2-2; 8 positions match TRBD1. The germline gives CDR1 MNHNS, CDR2 SASEGT. There are 18 residues in the CDR3. V lost 5 bases and J lost 5; bases outside the gene matches: 16.

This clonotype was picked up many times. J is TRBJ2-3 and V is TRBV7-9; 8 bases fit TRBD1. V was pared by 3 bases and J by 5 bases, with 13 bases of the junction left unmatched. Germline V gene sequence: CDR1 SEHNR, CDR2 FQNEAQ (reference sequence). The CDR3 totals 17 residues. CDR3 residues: CASSFTSPQGAQDTQYF. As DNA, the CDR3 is TGTGCCAGCAGCTTCACTTCCCCCCAGGGGGCACAAGATACGCAGTATTTT.

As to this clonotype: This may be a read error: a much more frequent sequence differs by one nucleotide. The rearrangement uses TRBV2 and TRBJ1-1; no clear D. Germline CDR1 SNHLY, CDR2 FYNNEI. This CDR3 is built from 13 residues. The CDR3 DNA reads TGTGCCAGCAGTGAAAGGGAGGGCACTGAAGCTTACTTT. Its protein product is CASSEREGTEAYF.

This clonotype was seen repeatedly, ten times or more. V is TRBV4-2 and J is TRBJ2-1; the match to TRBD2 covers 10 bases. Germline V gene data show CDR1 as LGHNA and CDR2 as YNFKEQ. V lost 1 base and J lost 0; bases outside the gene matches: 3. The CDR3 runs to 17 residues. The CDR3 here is CASSQGTSGLSYNEQFF. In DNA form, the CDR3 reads TGTGCCAGCAGCCAAGGGACTAGCGGCCTCTCCTACAATGAGCAGTTCTTC.

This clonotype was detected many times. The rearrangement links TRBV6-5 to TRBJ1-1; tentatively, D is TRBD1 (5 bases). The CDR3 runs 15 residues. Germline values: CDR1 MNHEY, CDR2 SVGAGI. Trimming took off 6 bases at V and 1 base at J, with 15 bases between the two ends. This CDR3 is CASRYRNNQNTEAFF. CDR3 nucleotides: TGTGCCAGCAGATACAGGAATAATCAGAACACTGAAGCTTTCTTT.

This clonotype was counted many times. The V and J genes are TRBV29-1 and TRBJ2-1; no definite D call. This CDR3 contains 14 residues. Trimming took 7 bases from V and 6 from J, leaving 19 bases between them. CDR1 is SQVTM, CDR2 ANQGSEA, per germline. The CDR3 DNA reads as TGCAGCGCCCCACCGGTGGCCGTGCCCAATGAGCAGTTCTTC. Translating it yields CSAPPVAVPNEQFF.

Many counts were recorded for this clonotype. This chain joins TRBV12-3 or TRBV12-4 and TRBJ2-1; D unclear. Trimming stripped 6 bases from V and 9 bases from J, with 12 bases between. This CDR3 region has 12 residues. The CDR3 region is CASRTLIGEQFF. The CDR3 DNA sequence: TGTGCCAGCAGGACCCTGATAGGTGAGCAGTTCTTC.

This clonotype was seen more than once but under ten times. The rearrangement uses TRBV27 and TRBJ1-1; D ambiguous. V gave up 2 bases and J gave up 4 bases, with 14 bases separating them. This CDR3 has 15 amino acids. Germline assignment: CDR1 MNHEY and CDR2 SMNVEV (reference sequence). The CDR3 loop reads CASSLGVEGTTEAFF. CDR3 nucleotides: TGTGCCAGCAGTTTAGGGGTGGAGGGAACCACTGAAGCTTTCTTT.

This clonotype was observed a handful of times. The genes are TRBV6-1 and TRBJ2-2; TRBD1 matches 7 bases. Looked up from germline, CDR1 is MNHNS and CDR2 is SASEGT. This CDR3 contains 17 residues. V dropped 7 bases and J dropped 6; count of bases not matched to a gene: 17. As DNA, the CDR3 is TGTGCCAGCACCCAACGGGTCCGGACAGGTATCCCCGGGGAGCTGTTTTTT. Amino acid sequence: CASTQRVRTGIPGELFF.

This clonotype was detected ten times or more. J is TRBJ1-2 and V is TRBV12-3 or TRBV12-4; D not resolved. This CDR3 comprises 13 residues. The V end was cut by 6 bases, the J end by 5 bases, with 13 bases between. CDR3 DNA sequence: TGTGCCAGCAGGCGAGGGCGGGATTATGGCTACACCTTC. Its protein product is CASRRGRDYGYTF.

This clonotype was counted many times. The CDR3 loop is CSVDRRTGDTQYF. In nucleotides, the CDR3 is TGCAGCGTTGACCGCCGAACCGGGGATACGCAGTATTTT. The V and J genes are TRBV29-1 and TRBJ2-3; no definite D call. Trimming stripped 3 bases from V and 6 bases from J, with 13 bases between. CDR1 and CDR2 from the germline V gene are SQVTM and ANQGSEA. The CDR3 length is 13 residues.

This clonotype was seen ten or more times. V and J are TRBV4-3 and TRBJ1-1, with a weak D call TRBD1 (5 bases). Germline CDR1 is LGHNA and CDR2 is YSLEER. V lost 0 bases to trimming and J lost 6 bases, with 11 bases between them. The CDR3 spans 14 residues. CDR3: CASSQDGADPEAFF. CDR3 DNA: TGCGCCAGCAGCCAAGATGGGGCAGACCCTGAAGCTTTCTTT.

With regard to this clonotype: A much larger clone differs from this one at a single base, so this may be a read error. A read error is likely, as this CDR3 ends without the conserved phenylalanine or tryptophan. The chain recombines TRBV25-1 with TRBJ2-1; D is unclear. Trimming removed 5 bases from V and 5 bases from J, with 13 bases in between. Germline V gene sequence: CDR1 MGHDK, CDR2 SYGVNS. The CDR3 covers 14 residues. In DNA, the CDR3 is TGTGCCAGCAGTCCCCGTCATAAGGACAATGAGCAGTTCCTC. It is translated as CASSPRHKDNEQFL.